This T cell receptor beta chain was captured in a study of blood T cell repertoires in COVID-19. About the research overall: COVID-19 samples from acute and convalescent phases originated in the United States, Italy and Spain.

CDR1 and CDR2 from the germline V gene are SEHNR and FQNEAQ (reference sequence). This CDR3 spans 14 amino acids. Unmatched junction bases numbered 2, after V lost 5 bases and J lost 4 bases. Here immunoSEQ multiplex PCR was the method, and the copy in TCRdb shows in-frame clones only, minus some. In the table there are approximately 94,000 clones, just over 85% of which are singletons. The chain has TRBV7-9 and TRBJ2-5, with TRBD2 identical over 12 bases. The specimen sequenced was peripheral blood. This receptor was obtained from a human donor in a cohort sampled during active COVID-19. The CDR3 here is CASSRLAGAETQYF. CDR3 nucleotides: TGTGCCAGCAGCAGACTAGCGGGAGCAGAGACCCAGTACTTC. Drawing the rest from reference TRBV7-9 and TRBJ2-5, the complete variable domain is DTGVSQNPRHKITKRGQNVTFRCDPISEHNRLYWYRQTLGQGPEFLTYFQNEAQLEKSRLLSDRFSAERPKGSFSTLEIQRTEQGDSAMYLCASSRLAGAETQYFGPGTRLLVL.